This is a list of T cell receptor beta chains from one sample in a study of T cell responses to AZD1222 COVID-19 vaccine. Clones were sequenced by immunoSEQ multiplex PCR, and TCRdb holds only the in-frame ones, with some missing. The sample has more than 250,000 clones; more than 80% are singletons. The sequences come from peripheral blood, collected on day 0 of AZD1222 vaccination. Receptor source: an adult in good health. Each CDR3 is given with its conserved first and last residue. A D gene is named only where the DNA matches it firmly. Only part of the rows carry a size: once, few, many, or a class if the clone is expanded.

d_call	j_call	cdr3_length	clone_size	v_call	cdr3_aa	cdr3_nt
TRBD1	TRBJ2-7	16	-	TRBV7-2	CASSLALTGGYYEQYF	TGTGCCAGCAGCTTAGCCCTGACAGGGGGGTATTACGAGCAGTACTTC
-	TRBJ2-7	13	once	TRBV7-2	CASSPLGSYEQYF	TGTGCCAGCAGTCCTCTGGGGTCCTACGAGCAGTACTTC
-	TRBJ2-7	15	-	TRBV5-1	CASSLDGPASYEQYF	TGCGCCAGCAGCTTGGATGGGCCGGCCTCCTACGAGCAGTACTTC
-	TRBJ2-2	14	many	TRBV2	CASSRSVNTGELFF	TGTGCCAGCAGCCGCAGCGTTAACACCGGGGAGCTGTTTTTT
-	TRBJ1-2	12	-	TRBV15	CATSRDRSGAFF	TGTGCCACCAGCAGAGATCGATCAGGGGCTTTCTTC
TRBD1	TRBJ2-7	12	-	TRBV29-1	CSVEGQGIEQYF	TGCAGCGTTGAGGGACAGGGTATCGAGCAGTACTTC
-	TRBJ1-6	13	-	TRBV7-2	CASSLQPNSPLHF	TGTGCCAGCAGCTTACAGCCTAATTCACCCCTCCACTTT
-	TRBJ1-1	11	-	TRBV20-1	CSAREVTEAFF	TGCAGTGCTAGAGAGGTAACTGAAGCTTTCTTT
-	TRBJ2-7	15	-	TRBV6-5	CASSRVPQPSYEQYF	TGTGCCAGCAGCCGCGTTCCCCAGCCATCCTACGAGCAGTACTTC
-	TRBJ1-5	13	-	TRBV30	CAWSGGPSQPQHF	TGTGCCTGGAGTGGTGGCCCCAGTCAGCCCCAGCATTTT
TRBD1	TRBJ2-5	15	-	TRBV24-1	CATSETYRGQETQYF	TGTGCCACCAGTGAAACATACAGGGGGCAAGAGACCCAGTACTTC
TRBD2	TRBJ2-2	14	-	TRBV5-6	CASSFGTRGGELFF	TGTGCCAGCAGCTTCGGGACTAGGGGCGGGGAGCTGTTTTTT
-	TRBJ1-5	13	-	TRBV30	CAWSTASNQPQHF	TGTGCCTGGAGTACAGCCAGCAATCAGCCCCAGCATTTT
-	TRBJ1-1	11	-	TRBV20-1	CSALRGVAAFF	TGCAGTGCCCTGAGGGGGGTTGCAGCTTTCTTT
-	TRBJ2-3	16	once	TRBV11-1	CASSFGLGAGTDTQYF	TGTGCCAGCAGCTTTGGTCTGGGGGCCGGCACAGATACGCAGTATTTT
-	TRBJ2-7	15	-	TRBV10-3	CAISDHGTQSYEQYF	TGTGCCATCAGTGATCACGGGACACAATCCTACGAGCAGTACTTC
-	TRBJ1-3	17	few	TRBV19	CASSGDPGRISGNTIYF	TGTGCCAGTAGTGGAGACCCCGGACGGATCTCTGGAAACACCATATATTTT
-	TRBJ2-5	14	once	TRBV7-2	CASTPSQGGKTQYF	TGTGCCAGCACCCCAAGTCAGGGGGGCAAGACCCAGTACTTC
-	TRBJ2-1	16	-	TRBV6-5	CASSYSRRGAYNEQFF	TGTGCCAGCAGTTACTCGCGGAGGGGTGCCTACAATGAGCAGTTCTTC
-	TRBJ2-7	12	-	TRBV12-3/TRBV12-4	CASSLGAYEQYF	TGTGCCAGCAGCCTCGGGGCATACGAGCAGTACTTC
-	TRBJ2-7	15	-	TRBV7-2	CASSPPGAASYEQYF	TGTGCCAGCAGCCCGCCCGGGGCAGCTTCCTACGAGCAGTACTTC
TRBD1	TRBJ1-1	14	-	TRBV2	CASSPRQGAAEAFF	TGTGCCAGCAGTCCCCGACAGGGGGCCGCTGAAGCTTTCTTT
TRBD2	TRBJ2-7	14	few	TRBV27	CASSRTSYFYEQYF	TGTGCCAGCAGTAGGACTAGCTACTTCTACGAGCAGTACTTC
TRBD1	TRBJ1-2	16	-	TRBV5-6	CASSSRTGGGSYGYTF	TGTGCCAGCAGCTCTCGGACAGGGGGCGGATCTTATGGCTACACCTTC
-	TRBJ2-5	13	-	TRBV11-1	CASSLGQRETQYF	TGTGCCAGCAGCTTGGGGCAGCGAGAGACCCAGTACTTC
-	TRBJ2-7	13	-	TRBV7-2	CASSVQGHLEQYF	TGTGCCAGCAGCGTCCAGGGTCACCTGGAGCAGTACTTC
TRBD1	TRBJ2-1	15	-	TRBV5-1	CASSLVQGGYNEQFF	TGCGCCAGCAGCTTGGTACAGGGGGGCTACAATGAGCAGTTCTTC
TRBD1	TRBJ1-2	16	-	TRBV5-6	CASSFGQGTVSASYTF	TGTGCCAGCAGCTTCGGACAGGGGACAGTGTCAGCTTCCTACACCTTC
TRBD2	TRBJ2-1	15	-	TRBV19	CAISPSGGTYNEQFF	TGTGCCATCAGCCCTAGCGGGGGGACCTACAATGAGCAGTTCTTC
-	TRBJ1-4	15	-	TRBV4-1	CASSIEAWGGEKLFF	TGCGCCAGCAGCATCGAAGCTTGGGGGGGTGAAAAACTGTTTTTT
-	TRBJ1-2	15	-	TRBV2	CASSANFGTNYGYTF	TGTGCCAGCAGTGCAAATTTCGGGACGAACTATGGCTACACCTTC
-	TRBJ2-7	14	-	TRBV4-2	CASSQDEAGWAQYF	TGTGCCAGCAGCCAAGATGAGGCAGGGTGGGCGCAGTACTTC
TRBD1	TRBJ1-1	15	-	TRBV10-3	CAISASTGGHTEAFF	TGTGCCATCAGTGCATCAACAGGGGGGCACACTGAAGCTTTCTTT
TRBD2	TRBJ2-1	14	-	TRBV2	CASRTSVTRDEQFF	TGTGCCAGCAGGACTAGCGTAACTAGGGATGAGCAGTTCTTC
-	TRBJ2-5	15	-	TRBV7-2	CASSPQGRLRRTQYF	TGTGCCAGCAGCCCCCAGGGAAGACTGAGAAGGACCCAGTACTTC
-	TRBJ2-1	14	-	TRBV5-1	CASADSPAVNEQFF	TGCGCCAGCGCCGACTCTCCAGCGGTCAATGAGCAGTTCTTC
-	TRBJ1-1	11	-	TRBV6-4	CASRTGSVAFF	TGTGCCAGCAGGACGGGCAGTGTTGCTTTCTTT
-	TRBJ2-7	15	-	TRBV28	CASNPPVPDSYEQYF	TGTGCCAGCAATCCCCCTGTACCGGACTCCTACGAGCAGTACTTC
-	TRBJ2-7	14	-	TRBV1	CTSSYSKACYEQYF	TGCACCAGCAGTTACTCTAAGGCGTGCTACGAGCAGTACTTC
-	TRBJ1-2	16	-	TRBV6-1	CASSEAGMGGIYGYTF	TGTGCCAGCAGTGAAGCGGGAATGGGCGGAATCTATGGCTACACCTTC
-	TRBJ1-2	12	-	TRBV15	CATSRDQRGYTF	TGTGCCACCAGCAGAGATCAGAGAGGCTACACCTTC
TRBD1	TRBJ1-1	12	-	TRBV28	CASHRGDTEAFF	TGTGCCAGCCACAGGGGAGACACTGAAGCTTTCTTT
TRBD2	TRBJ2-5	15	once	TRBV6-5	CASSYSGRAWETQYF	TGTGCCAGCAGTTACAGCGGGAGGGCCTGGGAGACCCAGTACTTC
TRBD1	TRBJ2-3	15	-	TRBV5-4	CASSGGTGLADTQYF	TGTGCCAGCAGCGGGGGGACAGGGTTGGCAGATACGCAGTATTTT
TRBD1	TRBJ1-5	15	-	TRBV2	CASSEGTGEGQPQHF	TGTGCCAGCAGTGAAGGGACAGGGGAGGGTCAGCCCCAGCATTTT
-	TRBJ1-3	14	-	TRBV24-1	CATSDDRSGNTIYF	TGTGCCACCAGTGATGACAGATCCGGAAACACCATATATTTT
TRBD1	TRBJ1-2	13	-	TRBV5-1	CASSPGQGNGYTF	TGCGCCAGCAGCCCCGGACAGGGGAACGGCTACACCTTC
-	TRBJ2-7	14	-	TRBV5-1	CASSLDSGGLEQYF	TGCGCCAGCAGCTTGGACAGCGGTGGGCTCGAGCAGTACTTC
-	TRBJ2-7	15	-	TRBV30	CAWSVGGRPFYEQYF	TGTGCCTGGAGTGTAGGAGGCAGGCCTTTCTACGAGCAGTACTTC
TRBD1	TRBJ1-1	13	-	TRBV19	CASGDRGSTEAFF	TGTGCCAGCGGGGACAGGGGGTCCACTGAAGCTTTCTTT
-	TRBJ2-1	11	-	TRBV29-1	CSEETYNEQFF	TGCAGCGAGGAAACCTACAATGAGCAGTTCTTC
-	TRBJ2-5	15	-	TRBV9	CASSIGVGGLKTQYF	TGTGCCAGCAGCATAGGCGTGGGGGGCCTGAAGACCCAGTACTTC
TRBD1	TRBJ1-3	14	-	TRBV28	CASRRGYSGNTIYF	TGTGCCAGCCGCAGGGGGTACTCTGGAAACACCATATATTTT